This TCR beta chain was captured by sequencing in a study of PD-1 blockade in classical Hodgkin lymphoma. Study-wide points: Similar baseline diversity was found in complete responders and newly diagnosed patients. When set against healthy donors, newly diagnosed patients were reported to show lower baseline TCR diversity.

Time point denoted: cycle 4 day 1 (C4D1), after six to seven weeks of nivolumab. Relapse was seen in all patients after autologous stem cell transplantation, and brentuximab vedotin exposure was variable. Concerning this clone itself: The antigen is undetermined.

The V gene lost 6 bases and the J gene lost 3 bases, with 9 bases spanning the gap. Germline loops: CDR1 MDHEN, CDR2 SYDVKM. The CDR3 spans 13 residues. The table came from immunoSEQ multiplex PCR; TCRdb's copy has only in-frame clones and leaves some out. The data show tens of thousands of clones, roughly 90% seen once. The source was peripheral blood mononuclear cells (PBMCs), collected before the fourth cycle of nivolumab. This clonotype originated in a human donor with classical Hodgkin lymphoma. The chain employs TRBV28 and TRBJ1-5; D remains ambiguous. The CDR3 coding sequence is TGTGCCAGCAGACGACTCTTCAATCAGCCCCAGCATTTT. It translates to CASRRLFNQPQHF.